What follows is one TCR beta chain and its context. What it recognizes is unknown. The CDR3 is made up of 15 amino acids. From germline, CDR1 is SGHRS and CDR2 YFSETQ. The V gene lost 0 bases and the J gene lost 7 bases, with 16 bases spanning the gap. This sample is part of a study of T cell responses to AZD1222 COVID-19 vaccine. Study background: Both about-4-week and about-12-week second-dose recipients were combined.

The method was immunoSEQ multiplex PCR; TCRdb's version includes in-frame clones alone and lacks a portion of them. The sample includes more than 100,000 clones, about 88% of them seen just once. Study-level results: Repertoires were obtained only post-peak T cell response. A rise in Spike-specific TCR breadth and depth followed two AZD1222 doses.

The source was peripheral blood, collected on day 0 of AZD1222 vaccination. V and J are TRBV5-1 and TRBJ1-2; D is perhaps TRBD1 (6 bases). The TCR originated in an adult in good health. The CDR3 region is CASSLEGTGWAGYTF. The CDR3 region has the DNA TGCGCCAGCAGCTTGGAGGGAACAGGGTGGGCTGGCTACACCTTC.